This T cell receptor (beta chain) was sequenced during a study of Ad26.COV2.S vaccination and SARS-CoV-2 variants. About the study: The donor participated in the COV1001 trial, in its Ad26.COV2.S arm.

General observations from the study: The TCR breadth and depth analyses may have understated or missed part of the total T cell responses.

In its sample, this clone was seen once. What it binds is not known. Some clones are missing from TCRdb's copy, which holds only in-frame ones; the method was immunoSEQ multiplex PCR. The sample has about 280,000 clones, more than 75% seen once. Treatment denoted: about 20 received Ad26.COV2.S at low or high dose, single or two shots; five or six received placebo; per-sample allocation not given. Day 63 following the first vaccine or placebo injection was when the samples were taken. This adult donor, from Boston, was 18-55 years old. The V gene end was trimmed by 5 bases and the J gene end by 8 bases; junction bases not matched to a gene: 8. The CDR3 consists of 13 residues. Germline CDR1 reads MNHEY; CDR2 reads SMNVEV (reference sequence).

This sequence joins TRBV27 and TRBJ1-2; TRBD1 aligns across 7 bases. The TCR comes from a person between 18 and 65 years old who received the Ad26.COV2.S COVID-19 vaccine or a placebo. The starting material was peripheral blood, obtained in a trial of Ad26.COV2.S vaccine versus placebo. The CDR3 sequence: CASSLTGARGYTF. CDR3 in DNA: TGTGCCAGCAGTCTAACAGGGGCGCGCGGCTACACCTTC.